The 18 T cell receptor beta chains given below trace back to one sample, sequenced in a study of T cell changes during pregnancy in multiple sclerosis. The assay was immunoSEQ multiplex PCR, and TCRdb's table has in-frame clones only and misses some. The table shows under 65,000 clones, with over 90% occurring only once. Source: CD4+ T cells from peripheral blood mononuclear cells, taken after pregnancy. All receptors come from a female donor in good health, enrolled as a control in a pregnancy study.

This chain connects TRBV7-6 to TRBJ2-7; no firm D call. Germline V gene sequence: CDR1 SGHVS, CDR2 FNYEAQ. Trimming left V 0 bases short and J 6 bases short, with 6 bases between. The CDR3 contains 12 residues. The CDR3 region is CASSLATREQYF. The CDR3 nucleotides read TGTGCCAGCAGCTTAGCAACTCGCGAGCAGTACTTC. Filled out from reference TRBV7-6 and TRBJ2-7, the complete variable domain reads GAGVSQSPRYKVTKRGQDVALRCDPISGHVSLYWYRQALGQGPEFLTYFNYEAQQDKSGLPNDRFSAERPEGSISTLTIQRTEQRDSAMYRCASSLATREQYFGPGTRLTVT.

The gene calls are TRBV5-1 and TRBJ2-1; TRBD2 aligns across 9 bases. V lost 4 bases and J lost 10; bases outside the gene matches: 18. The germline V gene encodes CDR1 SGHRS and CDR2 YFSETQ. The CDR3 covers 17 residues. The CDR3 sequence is CASSPGSLREGLGEQFF. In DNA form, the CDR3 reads TGCGCCAGCAGCCCCGGATCTTTGCGGGAGGGCCTAGGGGAGCAGTTCTTC.

The CDR3 nucleotides are TGTGCCAGCAGTTTATTGCTCGGCGGTCCTAAAGAGACCCAGTACTTC. Translation gives CASSLLLGGPKETQYF. The chain links TRBV27 to TRBJ2-5; D gene unclear. Looked up from germline, CDR1 is MNHEY and CDR2 is SMNVEV (reference sequence). V was clipped by 1 base and J by 3 bases, with 15 bases between them. This CDR3 is 16 amino acids long.

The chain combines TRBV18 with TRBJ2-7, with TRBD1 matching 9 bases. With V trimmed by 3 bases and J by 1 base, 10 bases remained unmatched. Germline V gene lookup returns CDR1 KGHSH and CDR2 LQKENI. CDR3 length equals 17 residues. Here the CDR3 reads CASSPPITGGASYEQYF. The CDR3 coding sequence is TGTGCCAGCTCACCGCCAATTACAGGGGGCGCGTCCTACGAGCAGTACTTC.

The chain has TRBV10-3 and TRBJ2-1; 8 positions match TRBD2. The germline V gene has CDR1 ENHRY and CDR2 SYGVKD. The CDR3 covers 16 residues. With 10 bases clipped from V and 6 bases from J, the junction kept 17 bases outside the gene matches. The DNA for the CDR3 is TGTGCCACGGGGGGGGCCATATTATTCCGGATCAATGAGCAGTTCTTC. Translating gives CATGGAILFRINEQFF.

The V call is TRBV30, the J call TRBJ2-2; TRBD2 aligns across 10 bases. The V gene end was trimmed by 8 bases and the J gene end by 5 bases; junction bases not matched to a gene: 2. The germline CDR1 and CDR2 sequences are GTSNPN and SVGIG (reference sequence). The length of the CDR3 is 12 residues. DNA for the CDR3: TGTGCCGGTAGCGGGGGGACCGGGGAGCTGTTTTTT. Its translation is CAGSGGTGELFF.

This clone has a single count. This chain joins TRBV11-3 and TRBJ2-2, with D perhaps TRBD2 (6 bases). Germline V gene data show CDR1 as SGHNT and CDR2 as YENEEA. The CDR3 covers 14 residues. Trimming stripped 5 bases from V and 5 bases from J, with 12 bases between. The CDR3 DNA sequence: TGTGCCAGCAGCCGGATGGGGGGAACCGGGGAGCTGTTTTTT. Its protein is CASSRMGGTGELFF.

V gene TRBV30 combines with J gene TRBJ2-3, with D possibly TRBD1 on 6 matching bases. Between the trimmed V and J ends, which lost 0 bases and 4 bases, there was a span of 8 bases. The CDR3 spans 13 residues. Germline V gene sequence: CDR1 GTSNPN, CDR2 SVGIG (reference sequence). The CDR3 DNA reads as TGTGCCTGGAGTGTGGGGGCGGCAGATACGCAGTATTTT. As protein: CAWSVGAADTQYF.

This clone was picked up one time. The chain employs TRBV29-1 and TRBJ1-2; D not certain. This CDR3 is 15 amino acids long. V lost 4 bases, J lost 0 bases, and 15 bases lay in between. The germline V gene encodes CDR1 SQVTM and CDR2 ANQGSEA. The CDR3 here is CSVAGRPGSNYGYTF. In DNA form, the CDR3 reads TGCAGCGTTGCTGGCAGACCGGGGTCTAACTATGGCTACACCTTC.

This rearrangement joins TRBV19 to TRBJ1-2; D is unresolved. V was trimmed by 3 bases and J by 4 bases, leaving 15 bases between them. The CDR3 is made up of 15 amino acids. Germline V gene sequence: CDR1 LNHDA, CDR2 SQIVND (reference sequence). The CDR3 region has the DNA TGTGCCAGTAGTATTGGCACAGATCTCCTCTATGGCTACACCTTC. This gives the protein CASSIGTDLLYGYTF.

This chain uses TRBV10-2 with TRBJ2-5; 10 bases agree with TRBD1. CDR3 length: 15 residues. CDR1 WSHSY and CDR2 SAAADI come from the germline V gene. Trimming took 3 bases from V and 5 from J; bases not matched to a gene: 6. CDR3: CASSDQTGGGETQYF. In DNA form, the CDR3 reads TGCGCCAGCAGTGACCAGACAGGGGGCGGGGAGACCCAGTACTTC.

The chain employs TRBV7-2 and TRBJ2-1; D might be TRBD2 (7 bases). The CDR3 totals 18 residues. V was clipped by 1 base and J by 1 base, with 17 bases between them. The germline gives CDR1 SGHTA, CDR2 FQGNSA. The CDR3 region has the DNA TGTGCCAGCAGCTTAGAGGGGTGGGGGGGGCTGTCCTACAATGAGCAGTTCTTC. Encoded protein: CASSLEGWGGLSYNEQFF.

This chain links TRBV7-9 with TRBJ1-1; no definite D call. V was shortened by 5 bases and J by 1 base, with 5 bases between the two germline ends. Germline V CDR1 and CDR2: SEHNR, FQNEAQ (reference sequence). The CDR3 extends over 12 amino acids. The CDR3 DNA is TGTGCCAGCAGCACATGGAACACTGAAGCTTTCTTT. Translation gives CASSTWNTEAFF.

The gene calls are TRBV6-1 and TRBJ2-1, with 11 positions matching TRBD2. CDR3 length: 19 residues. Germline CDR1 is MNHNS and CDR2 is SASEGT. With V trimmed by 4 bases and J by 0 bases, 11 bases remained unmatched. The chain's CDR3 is CASSGTGLAVRSSYNEQFF. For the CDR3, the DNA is TGTGCCAGCAGTGGGACGGGACTAGCGGTAAGGAGCTCCTACAATGAGCAGTTCTTC.

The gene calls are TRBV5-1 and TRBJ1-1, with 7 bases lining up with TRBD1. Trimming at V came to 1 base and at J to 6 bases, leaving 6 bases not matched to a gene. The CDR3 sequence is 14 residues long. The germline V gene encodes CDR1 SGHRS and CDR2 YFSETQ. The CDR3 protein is CASSLRQGGAEAFF. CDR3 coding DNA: TGCGCCAGCAGCTTGCGACAGGGCGGGGCTGAAGCTTTCTTT.

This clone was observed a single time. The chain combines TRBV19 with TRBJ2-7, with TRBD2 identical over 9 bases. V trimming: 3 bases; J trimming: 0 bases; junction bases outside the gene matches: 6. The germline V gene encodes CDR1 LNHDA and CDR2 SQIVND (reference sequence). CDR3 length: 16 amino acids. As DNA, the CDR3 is TGTGCCAGTAGTATCCGACTAGCGGTGAGCTCCTACGAGCAGTACTTC. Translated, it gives CASSIRLAVSSYEQYF.

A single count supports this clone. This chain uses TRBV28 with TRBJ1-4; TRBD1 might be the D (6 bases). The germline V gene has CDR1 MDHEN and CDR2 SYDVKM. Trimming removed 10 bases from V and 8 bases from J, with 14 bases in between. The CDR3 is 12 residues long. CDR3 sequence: CATRIQGEKLFF. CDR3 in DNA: TGTGCCACCCGAATACAGGGAGAAAAACTGTTTTTT.

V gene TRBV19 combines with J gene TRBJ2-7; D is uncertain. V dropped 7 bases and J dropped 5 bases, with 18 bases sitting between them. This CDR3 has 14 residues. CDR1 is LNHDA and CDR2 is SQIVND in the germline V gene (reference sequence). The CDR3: CASTQPGQANEQYF. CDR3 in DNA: TGTGCCAGTACTCAACCTGGGCAGGCGAACGAGCAGTACTTC.